This T cell receptor (beta chain) comes out of a study of response to subunit inactivated influenza vaccine. Study-wide results and caveats: After each seasonal influenza vaccination, few new T cells are recruited, the authors suggested.

The length of the CDR3 is 16 residues. The V end was cut by 6 bases, the J end by 6 bases, with 24 bases between. Germline lookup yields CDR1 DFQATT and CDR2 SNEGSKA (reference sequence). The table lists this clonotype with a few counts. Its antigen is still unknown. MiXCR was run by TCRdb on the RT-PCR reads, yielding one entry per CDR3 protein. The sample comprises roughly 290,000 distinct CDR3 sequences, 21% of which are singletons, and roughly 10% rests with the top ten. This chain links TRBV20-1 with TRBJ2-1, with D tentatively TRBD2 (6 bases). The clonotype was recovered from a man aged 50 to 75 who received an inactivated influenza vaccine. This specimen consisted of PBMCs from blood, obtained 21 months after vaccination. Written as DNA, the CDR3 is TGCAGTGCCAGACCTTCGGGGACTCGAGGGGTCAATGAGCAGTTCTTC. Its translation is CSARPSGTRGVNEQFF.